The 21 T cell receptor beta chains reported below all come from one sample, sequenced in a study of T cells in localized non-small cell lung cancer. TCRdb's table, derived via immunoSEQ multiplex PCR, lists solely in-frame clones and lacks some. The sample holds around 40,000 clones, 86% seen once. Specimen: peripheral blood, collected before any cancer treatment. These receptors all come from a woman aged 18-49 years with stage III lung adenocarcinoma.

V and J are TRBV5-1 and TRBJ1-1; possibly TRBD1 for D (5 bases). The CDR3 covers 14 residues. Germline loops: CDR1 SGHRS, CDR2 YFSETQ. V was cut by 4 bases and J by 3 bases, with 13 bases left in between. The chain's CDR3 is CASSAPGTDTEAFF. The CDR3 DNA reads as TGCGCCAGCAGCGCACCCGGGACGGACACTGAAGCTTTCTTT. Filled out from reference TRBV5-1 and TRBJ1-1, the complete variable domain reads KAGVTQTPRYLIKTRGQQVTLSCSPISGHRSVSWYQQTPGQGLQFLFEYFSETQRNKGNFPGRFSGRQFSNSRSEMNVSTLELGDSALYLCASSAPGTDTEAFFGQGTRLTVV.

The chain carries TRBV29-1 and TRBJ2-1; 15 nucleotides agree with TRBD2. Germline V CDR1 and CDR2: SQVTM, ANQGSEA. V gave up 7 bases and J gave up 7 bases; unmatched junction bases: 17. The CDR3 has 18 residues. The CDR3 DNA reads TGCAGCGCCAGCGGACTAGCGGGGGGGCCGGGATTAGGAAATGAGCAGTTCTTC. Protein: CSASGLAGGPGLGNEQFF.

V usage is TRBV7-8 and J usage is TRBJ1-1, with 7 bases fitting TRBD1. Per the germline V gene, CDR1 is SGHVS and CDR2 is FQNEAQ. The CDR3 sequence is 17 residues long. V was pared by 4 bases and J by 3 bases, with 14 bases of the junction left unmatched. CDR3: CASSSSLTGTAYTEAFF. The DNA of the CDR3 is TGTGCCAGCAGCTCAAGCCTAACCGGGACAGCTTACACTGAAGCTTTCTTT.

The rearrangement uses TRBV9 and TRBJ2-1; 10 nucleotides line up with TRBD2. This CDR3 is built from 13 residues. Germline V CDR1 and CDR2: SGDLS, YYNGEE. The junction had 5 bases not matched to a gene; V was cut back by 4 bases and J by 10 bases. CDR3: CASSTLLAGEQFF. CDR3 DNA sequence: TGTGCCAGCAGCACATTACTAGCGGGGGAGCAGTTCTTC.

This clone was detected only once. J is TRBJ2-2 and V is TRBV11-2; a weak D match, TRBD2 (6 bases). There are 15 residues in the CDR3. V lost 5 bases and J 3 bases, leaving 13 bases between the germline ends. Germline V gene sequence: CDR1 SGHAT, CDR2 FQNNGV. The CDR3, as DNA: TGTGCCAGCAGCCCCAAGTCGGGGGACACCGGGGAGCTGTTTTTT. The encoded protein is CASSPKSGDTGELFF.

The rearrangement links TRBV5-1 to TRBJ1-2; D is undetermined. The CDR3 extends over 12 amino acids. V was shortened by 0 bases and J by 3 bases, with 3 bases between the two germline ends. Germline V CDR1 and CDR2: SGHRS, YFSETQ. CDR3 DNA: TGCGCCAGCAGCTTGGATGACTATGGCTACACCTTC. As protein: CASSLDDYGYTF.

The DNA for the CDR3 is TGTGCCAGCAGCATATTGTGGACAGGGGTAAATCAGCCCCAGCATTTT. Its translation is CASSILWTGVNQPQHF. The chain carries TRBV27 and TRBJ1-5; 9 positions match TRBD1. This CDR3 has 16 amino acids. V lost 6 bases, J lost 4 bases, and 10 bases stayed unmatched. CDR1 is MNHEY, CDR2 SMNVEV, per germline (reference sequence).

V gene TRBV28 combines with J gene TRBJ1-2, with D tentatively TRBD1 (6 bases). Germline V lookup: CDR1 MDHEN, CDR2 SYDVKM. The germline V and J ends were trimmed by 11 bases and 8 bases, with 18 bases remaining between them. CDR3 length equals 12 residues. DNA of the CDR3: TGTGCCTACGGCAGGGGAGACGGAGGCTACACCTTC. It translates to CAYGRGDGGYTF.

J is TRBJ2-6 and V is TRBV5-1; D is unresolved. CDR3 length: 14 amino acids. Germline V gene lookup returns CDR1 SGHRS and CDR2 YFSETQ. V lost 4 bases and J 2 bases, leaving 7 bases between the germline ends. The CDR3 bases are TGCGCCAGCAGCGCGGCAACTGGGGCCAACGTCCTGACTTTC. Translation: CASSAATGANVLTF.

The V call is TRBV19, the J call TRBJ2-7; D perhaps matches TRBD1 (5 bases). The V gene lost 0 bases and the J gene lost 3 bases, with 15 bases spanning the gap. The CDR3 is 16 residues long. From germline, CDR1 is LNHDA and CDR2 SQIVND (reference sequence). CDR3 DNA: TGTGCCAGTAGTATAGAAGGGGCAGGGAAACGCTACGAGCAGTACTTC. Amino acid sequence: CASSIEGAGKRYEQYF.

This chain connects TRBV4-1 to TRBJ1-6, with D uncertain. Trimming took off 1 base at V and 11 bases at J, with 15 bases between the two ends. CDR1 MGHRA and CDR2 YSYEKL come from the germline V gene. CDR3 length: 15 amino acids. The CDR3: CASSQGAQVAAPLHF. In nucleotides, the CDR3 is TGCGCCAGCAGCCAAGGAGCTCAGGTCGCGGCACCCCTCCACTTT.

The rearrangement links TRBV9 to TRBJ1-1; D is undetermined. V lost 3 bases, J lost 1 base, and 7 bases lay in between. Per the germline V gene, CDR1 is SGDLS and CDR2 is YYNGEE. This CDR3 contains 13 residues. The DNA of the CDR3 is TGTGCCAGCAGCGAGTCGGGGAACACTGAAGCTTTCTTT. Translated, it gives CASSESGNTEAFF. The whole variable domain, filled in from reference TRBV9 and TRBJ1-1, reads DSGVTQTPKHLITATGQRVTLRCSPRSGDLSVYWYQQSLDQGLQFLIQYYNGEERAKGNILERFSAQQFPDLHSELNLSSLELGDSALYFCASSESGNTEAFFGQGTRLTVV.

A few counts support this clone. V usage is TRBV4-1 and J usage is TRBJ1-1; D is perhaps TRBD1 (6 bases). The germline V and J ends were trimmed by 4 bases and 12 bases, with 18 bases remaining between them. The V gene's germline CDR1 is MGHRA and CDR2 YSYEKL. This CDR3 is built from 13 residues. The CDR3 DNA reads TGCGCCAGCAGCCCCCCACGTACAGGGAGTCCTTTCTTT. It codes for CASSPPRTGSPFF.

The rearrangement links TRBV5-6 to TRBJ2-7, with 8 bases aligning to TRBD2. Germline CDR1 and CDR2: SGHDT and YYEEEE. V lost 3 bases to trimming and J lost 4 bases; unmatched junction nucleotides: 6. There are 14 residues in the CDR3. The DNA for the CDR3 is TGTGCCAGCAGCTCTGGGACTAGGAGTTACGAGCAGTACTTC. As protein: CASSSGTRSYEQYF.

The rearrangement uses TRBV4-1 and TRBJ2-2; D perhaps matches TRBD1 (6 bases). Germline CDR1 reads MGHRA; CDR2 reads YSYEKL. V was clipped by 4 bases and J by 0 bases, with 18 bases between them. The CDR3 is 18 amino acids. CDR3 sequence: CASSPGPLDRANTGELFF. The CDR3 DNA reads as TGCGCCAGCAGCCCCGGACCTCTGGACAGAGCGAACACCGGGGAGCTGTTTTTT.

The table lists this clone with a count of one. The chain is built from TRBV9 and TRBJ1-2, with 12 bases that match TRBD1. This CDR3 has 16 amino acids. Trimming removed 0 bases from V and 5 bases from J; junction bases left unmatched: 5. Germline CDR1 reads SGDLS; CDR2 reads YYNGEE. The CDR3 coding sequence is TGTGCCAGCAGCGTAGGGGGACAGGGGGCGAAGTATGGCTACACCTTC. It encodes CASSVGGQGAKYGYTF. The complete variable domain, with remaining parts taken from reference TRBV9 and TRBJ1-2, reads DSGVTQTPKHLITATGQRVTLRCSPRSGDLSVYWYQQSLDQGLQFLIQYYNGEERAKGNILERFSAQQFPDLHSELNLSSLELGDSALYFCASSVGGQGAKYGYTFGSGTRLTVV.

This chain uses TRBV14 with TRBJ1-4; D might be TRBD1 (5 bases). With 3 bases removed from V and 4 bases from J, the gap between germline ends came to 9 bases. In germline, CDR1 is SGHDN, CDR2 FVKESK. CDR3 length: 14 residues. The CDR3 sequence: CASSQQGLNEKLFF. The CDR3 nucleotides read TGTGCCAGCAGCCAGCAGGGACTTAATGAAAAACTGTTTTTT.

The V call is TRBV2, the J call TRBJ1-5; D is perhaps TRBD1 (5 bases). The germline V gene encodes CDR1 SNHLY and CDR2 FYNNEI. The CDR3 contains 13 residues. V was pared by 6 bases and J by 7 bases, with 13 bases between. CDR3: CASRRGGEQPQHF. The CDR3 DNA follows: TGTGCCAGCAGACGGGGAGGGGAGCAGCCCCAGCATTTT.

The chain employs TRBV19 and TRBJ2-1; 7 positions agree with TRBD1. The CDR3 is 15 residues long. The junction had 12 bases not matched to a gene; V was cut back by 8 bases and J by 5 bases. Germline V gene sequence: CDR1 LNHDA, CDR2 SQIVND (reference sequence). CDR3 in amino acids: CASSAGTAYNNEQFF. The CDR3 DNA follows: TGTGCCAGTTCCGCTGGGACAGCCTATAACAATGAGCAGTTCTTC.

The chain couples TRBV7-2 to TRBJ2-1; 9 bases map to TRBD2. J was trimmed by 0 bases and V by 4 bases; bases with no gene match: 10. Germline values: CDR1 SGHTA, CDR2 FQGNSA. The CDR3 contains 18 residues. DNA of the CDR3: TGTGCCAGCAGCTCGACTAGCGGTTGGAATCCCTCCTACAATGAGCAGTTCTTC. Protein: CASSSTSGWNPSYNEQFF.

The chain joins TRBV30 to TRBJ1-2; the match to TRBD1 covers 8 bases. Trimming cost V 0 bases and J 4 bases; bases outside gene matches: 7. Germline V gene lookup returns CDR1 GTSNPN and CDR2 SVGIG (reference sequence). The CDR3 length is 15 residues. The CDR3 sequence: CAWSVLGQGVYGYTF. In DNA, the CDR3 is TGTGCCTGGAGTGTACTTGGACAGGGCGTCTATGGCTACACCTTC.